This TCR beta chain was recovered during a study of T cell repertoires in cytomegalovirus infection. In TCRdb, the reads were re-called with MiXCR into one record per CDR3 protein. The table records 230,000 or so distinct CDR3 sequences, about 18% of them present only once. This CDR3 comprises 14 residues. Trimming took off 3 bases at V and 4 bases at J, with 10 bases between the two ends. CDR1 and CDR2 from the germline V gene are SEHNR and FQNEAQ (reference sequence). This clonotype was observed a handful of times. The chain couples TRBV7-9 to TRBJ1-5, with unresolved D. Sequencing used CD8+ T cells from PBMCs. The receptor's source is a human donor in good health (CMV status not recorded). Some clones in this sample may be carry-over from other donors' samples. The CDR3 coding sequence is TGTGCCAGCAGCTTTGGTCAGCCAAATCAGCCCCAGCATTTT. It yields the protein CASSFGQPNQPQHF.